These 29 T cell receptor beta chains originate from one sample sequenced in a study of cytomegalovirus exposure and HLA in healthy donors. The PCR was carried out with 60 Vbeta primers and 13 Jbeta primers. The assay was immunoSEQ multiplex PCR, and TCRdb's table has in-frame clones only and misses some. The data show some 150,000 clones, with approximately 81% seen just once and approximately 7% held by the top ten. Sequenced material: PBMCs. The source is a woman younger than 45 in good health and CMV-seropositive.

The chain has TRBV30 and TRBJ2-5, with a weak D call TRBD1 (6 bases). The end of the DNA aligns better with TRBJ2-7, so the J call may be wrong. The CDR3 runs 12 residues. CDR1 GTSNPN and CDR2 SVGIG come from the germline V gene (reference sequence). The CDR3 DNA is TGTGCCTGGGAGAAGGACAGCTACGAGCAGTACTTC. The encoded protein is CAWEKDSYEQYF.

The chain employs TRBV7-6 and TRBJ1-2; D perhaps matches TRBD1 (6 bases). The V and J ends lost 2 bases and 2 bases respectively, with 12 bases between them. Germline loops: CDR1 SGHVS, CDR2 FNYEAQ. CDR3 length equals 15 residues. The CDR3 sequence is CASSLRSQGNYGYTF. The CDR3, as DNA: TGTGCCAGCAGCTTACGTTCGCAGGGGAACTATGGCTACACCTTC.

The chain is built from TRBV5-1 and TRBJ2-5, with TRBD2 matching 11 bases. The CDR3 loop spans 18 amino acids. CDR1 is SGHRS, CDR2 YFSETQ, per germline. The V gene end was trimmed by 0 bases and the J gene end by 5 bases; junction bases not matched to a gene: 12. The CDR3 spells CASSLASATSGVGETQYF. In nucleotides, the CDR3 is TGCGCCAGCAGCTTGGCCTCGGCGACTAGCGGGGTGGGGGAGACCCAGTACTTC.

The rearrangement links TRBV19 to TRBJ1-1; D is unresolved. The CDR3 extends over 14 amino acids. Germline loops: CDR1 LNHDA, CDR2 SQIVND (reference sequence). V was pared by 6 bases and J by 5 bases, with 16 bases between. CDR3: CASRYGLTGTEAFF. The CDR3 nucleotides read TGTGCCAGTAGATACGGACTAACGGGGACTGAAGCTTTCTTT.

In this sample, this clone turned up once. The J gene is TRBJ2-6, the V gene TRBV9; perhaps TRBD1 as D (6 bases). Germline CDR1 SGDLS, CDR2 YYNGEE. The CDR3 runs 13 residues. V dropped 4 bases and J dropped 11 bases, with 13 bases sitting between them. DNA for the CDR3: TGTGCCAGCAGCACCACCACAGGGTACGTCCTGACTTTC. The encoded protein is CASSTTTGYVLTF. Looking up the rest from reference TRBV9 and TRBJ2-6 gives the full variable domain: DSGVTQTPKHLITATGQRVTLRCSPRSGDLSVYWYQQSLDQGLQFLIQYYNGEERAKGNILERFSAQQFPDLHSELNLSSLELGDSALYFCASSTTTGYVLTFGAGSRLTVL.

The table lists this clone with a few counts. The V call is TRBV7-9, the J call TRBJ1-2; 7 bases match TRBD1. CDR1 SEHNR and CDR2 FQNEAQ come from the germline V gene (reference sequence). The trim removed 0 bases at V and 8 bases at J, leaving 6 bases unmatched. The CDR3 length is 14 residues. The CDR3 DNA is TGTGCCAGCAGCTTAGCACAGGGGACTGCGGGCTACACCTTC. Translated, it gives CASSLAQGTAGYTF.

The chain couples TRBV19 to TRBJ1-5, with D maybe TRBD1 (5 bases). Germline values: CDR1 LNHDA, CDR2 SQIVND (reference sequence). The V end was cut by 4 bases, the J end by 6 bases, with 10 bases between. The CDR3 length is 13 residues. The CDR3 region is CASSTQGGQPQHF. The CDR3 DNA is TGTGCCAGTAGTACTCAGGGAGGTCAGCCCCAGCATTTT.

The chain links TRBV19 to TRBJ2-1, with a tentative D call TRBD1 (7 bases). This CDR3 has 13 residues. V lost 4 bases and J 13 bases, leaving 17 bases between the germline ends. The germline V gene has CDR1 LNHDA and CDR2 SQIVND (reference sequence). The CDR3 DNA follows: TGTGCCAGTAGTAGGAGGACAGGAGGGGTACAGTTCTTC. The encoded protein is CASSRRTGGVQFF.

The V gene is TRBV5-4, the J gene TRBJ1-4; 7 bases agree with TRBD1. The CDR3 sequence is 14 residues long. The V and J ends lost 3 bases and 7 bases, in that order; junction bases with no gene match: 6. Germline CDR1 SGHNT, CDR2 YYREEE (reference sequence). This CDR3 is CASSSGTVAEKLFF. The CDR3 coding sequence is TGTGCCAGCAGCTCCGGGACAGTCGCTGAAAAACTGTTTTTT. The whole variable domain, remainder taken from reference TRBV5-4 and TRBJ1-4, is ETGVTQSPTHLIKTRGQQVTLRCSSQSGHNTVSWYQQALGQGPQFIFQYYREEENGRGNFPPRFSGLQFPNYSSELNVNALELDDSALYLCASSSGTVAEKLFFGSGTQLSVL.

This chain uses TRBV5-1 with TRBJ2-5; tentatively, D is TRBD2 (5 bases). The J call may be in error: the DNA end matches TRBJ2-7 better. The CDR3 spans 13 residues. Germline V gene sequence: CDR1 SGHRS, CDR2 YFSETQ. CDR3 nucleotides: TGCGCCAGCAGCTCTCCGGGGAGCTACGAGCAGTACTTC. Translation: CASSSPGSYEQYF.

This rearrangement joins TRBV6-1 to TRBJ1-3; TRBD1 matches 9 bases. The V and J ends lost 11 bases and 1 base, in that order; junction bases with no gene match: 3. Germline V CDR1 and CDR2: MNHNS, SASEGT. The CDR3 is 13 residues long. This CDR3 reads CAFGQGSGNTIYF. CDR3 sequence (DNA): TGTGCCTTTGGACAGGGGTCTGGAAACACCATATATTTT.

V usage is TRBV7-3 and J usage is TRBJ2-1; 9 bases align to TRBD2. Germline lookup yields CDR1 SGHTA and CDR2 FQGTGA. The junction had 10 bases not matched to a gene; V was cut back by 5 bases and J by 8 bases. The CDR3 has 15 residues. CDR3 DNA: TGTGCCAGCAGCCAGATAGGACTAGCGAACGATGAGCAGTTCTTC. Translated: CASSQIGLANDEQFF.

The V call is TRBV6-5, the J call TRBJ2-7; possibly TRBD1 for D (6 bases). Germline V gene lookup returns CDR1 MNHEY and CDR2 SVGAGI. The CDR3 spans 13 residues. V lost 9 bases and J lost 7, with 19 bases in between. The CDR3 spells CARQGFTTVEQYF. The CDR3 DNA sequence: TGTGCCAGACAGGGATTTACTACGGTGGAGCAGTACTTC.

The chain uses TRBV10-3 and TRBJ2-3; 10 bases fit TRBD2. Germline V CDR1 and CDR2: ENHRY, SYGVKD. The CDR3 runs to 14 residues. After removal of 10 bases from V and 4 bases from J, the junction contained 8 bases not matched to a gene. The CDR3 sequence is CATQRGGNSDTQYF. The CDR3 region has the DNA TGTGCCACGCAGCGGGGGGGCAACTCAGATACGCAGTATTTT.

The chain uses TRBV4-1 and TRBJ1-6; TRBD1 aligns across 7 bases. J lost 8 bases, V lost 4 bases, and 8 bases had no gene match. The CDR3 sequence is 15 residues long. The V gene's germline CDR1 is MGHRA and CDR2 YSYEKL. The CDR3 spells CASSPNRDRYSPLHF. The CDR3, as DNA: TGCGCCAGCAGCCCAAACCGGGACAGATATTCACCCCTCCACTTT.

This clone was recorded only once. CDR3 region: CASSLADRAYEQYF. The DNA of the CDR3 is TGTGCCAGCAGCTTAGCCGACAGGGCCTACGAGCAGTACTTC. This rearrangement joins TRBV7-9 to TRBJ2-7; 7 nucleotides align to TRBD1. With 0 bases clipped from V and 2 bases from J, the junction kept 1 base outside the gene matches. This CDR3 has 14 residues. Germline V CDR1 and CDR2: SEHNR, FQNEAQ (reference sequence).

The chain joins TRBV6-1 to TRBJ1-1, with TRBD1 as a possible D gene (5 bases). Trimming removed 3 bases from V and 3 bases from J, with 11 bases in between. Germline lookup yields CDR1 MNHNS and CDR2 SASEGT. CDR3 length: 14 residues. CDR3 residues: CASSDWGGDTEAFF. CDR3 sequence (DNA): TGTGCCAGCAGTGATTGGGGCGGGGACACTGAAGCTTTCTTT.

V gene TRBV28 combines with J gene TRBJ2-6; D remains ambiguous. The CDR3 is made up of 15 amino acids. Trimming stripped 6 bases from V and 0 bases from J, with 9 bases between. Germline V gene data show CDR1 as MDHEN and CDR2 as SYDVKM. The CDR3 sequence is CASRYDNSGANVLTF. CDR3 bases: TGTGCCAGCAGATACGACAACTCTGGGGCCAACGTCCTGACTTTC.

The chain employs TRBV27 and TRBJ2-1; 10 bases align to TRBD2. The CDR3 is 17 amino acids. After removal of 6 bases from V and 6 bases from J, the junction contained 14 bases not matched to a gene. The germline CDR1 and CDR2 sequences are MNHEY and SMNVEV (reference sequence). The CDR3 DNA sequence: TGTGCCAGCAGCCGAGCCCAAAGCGGGGGGGCAGGCAATGAGCAGTTCTTC. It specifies CASSRAQSGGAGNEQFF.

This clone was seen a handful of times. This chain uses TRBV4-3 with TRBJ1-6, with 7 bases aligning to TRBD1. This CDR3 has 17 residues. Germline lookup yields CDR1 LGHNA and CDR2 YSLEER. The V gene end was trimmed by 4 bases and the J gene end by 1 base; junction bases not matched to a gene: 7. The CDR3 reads CASSRKRQGSYNSPLHF. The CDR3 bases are TGCGCCAGCAGCCGAAAAAGACAGGGTTCCTATAATTCACCCCTCCACTTT.

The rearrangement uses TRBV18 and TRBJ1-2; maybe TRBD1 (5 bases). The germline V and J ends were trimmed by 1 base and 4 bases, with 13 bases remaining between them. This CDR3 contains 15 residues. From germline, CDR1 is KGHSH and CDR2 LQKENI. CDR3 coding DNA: TGTGCCAGCTCACCACAGGGGCAGGGAACCTATGGCTACACCTTC. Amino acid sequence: CASSPQGQGTYGYTF.

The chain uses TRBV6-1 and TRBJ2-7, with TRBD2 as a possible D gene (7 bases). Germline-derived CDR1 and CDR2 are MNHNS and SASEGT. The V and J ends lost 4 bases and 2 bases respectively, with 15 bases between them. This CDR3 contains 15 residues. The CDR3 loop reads CASSVREGGPYEQYF. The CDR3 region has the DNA TGTGCCAGCAGTGTCAGGGAGGGGGGGCCCTACGAGCAGTACTTC.

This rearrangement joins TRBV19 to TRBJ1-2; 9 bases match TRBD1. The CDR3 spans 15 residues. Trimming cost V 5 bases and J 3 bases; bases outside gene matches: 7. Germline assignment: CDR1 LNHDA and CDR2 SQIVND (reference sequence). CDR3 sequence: CASSVGQGPDYGYTF. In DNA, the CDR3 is TGTGCCAGTAGTGTCGGACAGGGGCCCGACTATGGCTACACCTTC.

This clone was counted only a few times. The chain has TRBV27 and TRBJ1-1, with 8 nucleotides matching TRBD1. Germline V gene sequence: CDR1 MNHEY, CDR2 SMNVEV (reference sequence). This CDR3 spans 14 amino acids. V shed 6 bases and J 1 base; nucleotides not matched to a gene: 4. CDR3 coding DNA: TGTGCCAGCAGCCCTGACAGGGGGAACACTGAAGCTTTCTTT. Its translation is CASSPDRGNTEAFF.

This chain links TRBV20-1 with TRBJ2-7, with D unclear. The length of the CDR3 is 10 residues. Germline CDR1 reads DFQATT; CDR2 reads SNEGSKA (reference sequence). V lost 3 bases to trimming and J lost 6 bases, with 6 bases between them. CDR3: CSASPVEQYF. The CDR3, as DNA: TGCAGTGCTAGTCCCGTCGAGCAGTACTTC.

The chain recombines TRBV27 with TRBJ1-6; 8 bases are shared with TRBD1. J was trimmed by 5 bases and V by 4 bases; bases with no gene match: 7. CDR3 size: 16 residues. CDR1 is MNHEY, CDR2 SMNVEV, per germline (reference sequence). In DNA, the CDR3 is TGTGCCAGCAGTTACGGACAGGGTCGCAATAATTCACCCCTCCACTTT. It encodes CASSYGQGRNNSPLHF.

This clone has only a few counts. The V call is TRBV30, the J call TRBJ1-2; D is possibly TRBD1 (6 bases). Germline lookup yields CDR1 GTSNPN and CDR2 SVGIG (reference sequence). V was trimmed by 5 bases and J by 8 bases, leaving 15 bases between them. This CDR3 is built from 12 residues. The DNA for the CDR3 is TGTGCCTGGGTTCGACAGGCCTGGGGCTACACCTTC. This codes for CAWVRQAWGYTF.

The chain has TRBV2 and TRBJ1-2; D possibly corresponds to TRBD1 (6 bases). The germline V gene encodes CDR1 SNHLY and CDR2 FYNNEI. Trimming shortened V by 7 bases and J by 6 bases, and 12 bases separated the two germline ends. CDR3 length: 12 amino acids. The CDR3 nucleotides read TGTGCCAGCACGTTGGCAGGGGATGGCTACACCTTC. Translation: CASTLAGDGYTF.

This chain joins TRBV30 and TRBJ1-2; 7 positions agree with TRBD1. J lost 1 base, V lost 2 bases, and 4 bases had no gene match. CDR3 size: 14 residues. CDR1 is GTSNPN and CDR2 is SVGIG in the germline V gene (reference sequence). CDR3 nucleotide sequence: TGTGCCTGGAGTAACGACAGGGTTAACTATGGCTACACCTTC. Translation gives CAWSNDRVNYGYTF.